The T cell receptor (beta chain) described here comes from a study of cytomegalovirus exposure and HLA in healthy donors. Study-wide findings and caveats: When the data were analyzed later, several of the most significant clusters appeared to be linked to common viral pathogens. In vitro experiments confirmed that a few CMV-associated chains were specific for CMV antigens. Later analysis identified a missense DCLRE1C variant that was linked to TCR beta V- and J-gene trimming.

Amplification used 60 Vbeta primers and 13 Jbeta primers. Profiled with immunoSEQ multiplex PCR; TCRdb holds only in-frame clones, not every one. Of 150,000 to 200,000 clones listed, around 86% are singletons. As concerns this clone: Its antigen is as yet unknown.

The specimen was PBMCs. This clonotype originated in a man aged 50-59 years in good health and CMV-seropositive.

This chain's CDR3 is CASSPDSSTNEKLFF. As DNA, the CDR3 is TGTGCCAGCTCACCCGACAGTTCAACTAATGAAAAACTGTTTTTT. V is TRBV18 and J is TRBJ1-4; a possible D gene is TRBD1 (5 bases). V shed 3 bases and J shed 0 bases, with 8 bases lying between them. Germline V gene data show CDR1 as KGHSH and CDR2 as LQKENI. CDR3 length: 15 amino acids.